Listed below are T cell receptor beta chains from one sample, sequenced in a study of shared T cell receptors in the human thymus. Assay: immunoSEQ multiplex PCR; the TCRdb copy retains only in-frame clones and omits some. The table lists some 700,000 clones, approximately 88% of them singletons. This sample also belongs to another study, concerning human thymus T cells.

Sequenced input: thymocytes. The receptors were sampled from a boy under two years old with a congenital heart defect. CDR3s include the opening cysteine and the closing phenylalanine or tryptophan. Each record gives: CDR3 DNA, CDR3 protein, clone size, J gene, D gene, V gene. The D gene is left open where the match is weak. The size field is filled for only some rows; it gives once, few, many or a size class.

TGTGCCAGCAGCTTAACCAGACAGTGTCACTCCTACGAGCAGTACTTC CASSLTRQCHSYEQYF NA TRBJ2-7 NA TRBV7-9
TGTGCCAGCAGCTTAGGGACAGGGGGTAACGGGACCCAGTACTTC CASSLGTGGNGTQYF once TRBJ2-5 TRBD1 TRBV7-7
TGTGCCAGCAGTTCCGGGACAGGGAGGACAGATACGCAGTATTTT CASSSGTGRTDTQYF NA TRBJ2-3 TRBD1 TRBV27
TGTGCCAGCAGCGCCCCCGGTGACTACGAGCAGTACTTC CASSAPGDYEQYF NA TRBJ2-7 NA TRBV7-9
TGTGCCAGCAGTTTATTACAGGGCGGGCAGCCCCAGCATTTT CASSLLQGGQPQHF NA TRBJ1-5 NA TRBV27
TGTGCCACCGCCGGGACAGTGAACACCGGGGAGCTGTTTTTT CATAGTVNTGELFF NA TRBJ2-2 TRBD1 TRBV10-3
TGTGCCAGCAGCTTGGGTCTAGCGGGACGTATAACCTACGAGCAGTACTTC CASSLGLAGRITYEQYF NA TRBJ2-7 TRBD2 TRBV5-5
TGCGCCAGCAGCTTACCCGGGACAGGGAACACTGAAGCTTTCTTT CASSLPGTGNTEAFF NA TRBJ1-1 TRBD1 TRBV5-1
TGTGCCAGCAGCCCGGGGGGAGCAACTAATGAAAAACTGTTTTTT CASSPGGATNEKLFF NA TRBJ1-4 NA TRBV5-6
TGTGCCAGCAGTGCGGGAGGGACGGAGCAGTACTTC CASSAGGTEQYF once TRBJ2-7 TRBD2 TRBV27
TGTGCCAGCAGCCTGAGCGGGGGCCGTGTTCAAGAGACCCAGTACTTC CASSLSGGRVQETQYF NA TRBJ2-5 TRBD2 TRBV5-4
TGTGCCAGCAGTGAACGACACGGCCGTGAAGCTTTCTTT CASSERHGREAFF NA TRBJ1-1 NA TRBV25-1
TGCGCCAGCAGTCCTGACAGGGCTGACAATCAGCCCCAGCATTTT CASSPDRADNQPQHF NA TRBJ1-5 TRBD1 TRBV5-1
TGTGCCAGCGGGACAAAGGTGGGCAACATTCAGTACTTC CASGTKVGNIQYF NA TRBJ2-4 NA TRBV28
TGTGCCAGCAGCCTGCCCATGACTAGCGGGACCACCTACGAGCAGTACTTC CASSLPMTSGTTYEQYF NA TRBJ2-7 TRBD2 TRBV7-8
TGTGCCAGCACCCCGGGACAGGGGCCTAGTGGCTACACCTTC CASTPGQGPSGYTF NA TRBJ1-2 TRBD1 TRBV7-9
TGTGCCAGCAGTTTATGCGAGGGTGATGGCTACACCTTC CASSLCEGDGYTF NA TRBJ1-2 NA TRBV28
TGTGCCACCAGCAGAGAGGTTACTAGCCAGCGGGGAAAATACGAGCAGTACTTC CATSREVTSQRGKYEQYF NA TRBJ2-7 TRBD2 TRBV15
TGTGCCAGCAGAACTGGGGACAGTGCAACCTACGAGCAGTACTTC CASRTGDSATYEQYF once TRBJ2-7 TRBD1 TRBV6-1
TGTGCCATCAGTGAGGAACTATTTGGCGGGAGGGTCACCGGGGAGCTGTTTTTT CAISEELFGGRVTGELFF NA TRBJ2-2 TRBD2 TRBV10-3
TGTGCCAGCAGCGTATCCGCAGGGTTGGGTGAAAAACTGTTTTTT CASSVSAGLGEKLFF NA TRBJ1-4 NA TRBV9
TGTGCCAGCAGTCAAGGACAGGTGCGATGCTACGAGCAGTACTTC CASSQGQVRCYEQYF NA TRBJ2-7 TRBD1 TRBV6-5
TGTGCCAGCAGTGAAGGGAGGGCGAGTGCCTACACCTTC CASSEGRASAYTF few TRBJ1-2 NA TRBV6-1
TGTGCCAGCAGCCCCGGGGGAGGCAATGAGCAGTTCTTC CASSPGGGNEQFF NA TRBJ2-1 NA TRBV5-6
TGTGCCAGCAGCTTAGGGGAGGGTAATCAGCCCCAGCATTTT CASSLGEGNQPQHF NA TRBJ1-5 NA TRBV7-6
TGTGCCAGCAGTGAATTAGGGACAGGGGCCGAGCGGGACGAGCAGTACTTC CASSELGTGAERDEQYF NA TRBJ2-7 TRBD1 TRBV6-1
TGTGCCAGCAGCTTAACTCAGGTTACTGCCTACAATGAGCAGTTCTTC CASSLTQVTAYNEQFF NA TRBJ2-1 NA TRBV7-3
TGTGCCAGTAGGGGCGGGAGCCGCACAGATACGCAGTATTTT CASRGGSRTDTQYF NA TRBJ2-3 TRBD2 TRBV19
TGTGCCAGCTCACCGGGACTAGCGGGAGGGAGCGGCACCGGGGAGCTGTTTTTT CASSPGLAGGSGTGELFF NA TRBJ2-2 TRBD2 TRBV18
TGTGCCAGCAGTCAGGGGGCAGGCTATGGCTACACCTTC CASSQGAGYGYTF NA TRBJ1-2 TRBD1 TRBV6-1
TGTGCCAGCAAGTGCGTGGGGGAGGCCGAGGAGACCCAGTACTTC CASKCVGEAEETQYF NA TRBJ2-5 NA TRBV27
TGTGCCACCAGACTTCGGGAGGGCCTAAAGACCCAGTACTTC CATRLREGLKTQYF NA TRBJ2-5 TRBD2 TRBV15
TGTGCCAGCAGCCCGGGACTAGCGGGAGGGAAGGGCACCGGGGAGCTGTTTTTT CASSPGLAGGKGTGELFF few TRBJ2-2 TRBD2 TRBV11-3
TGTGCCAGCAGCTCCGGGACAGGCCCCACCTACGAGCAGTACTTC CASSSGTGPTYEQYF NA TRBJ2-7 TRBD1 TRBV7-9
TGTGCCAGCAGGTACAGGGGGCTGGCCGGGGAGCTGTTTTTT CASRYRGLAGELFF NA TRBJ2-2 TRBD1 TRBV28
TGTGCCAGCAGCTTCGGGACAGTCTTTCCCGAGCAGTACTTC CASSFGTVFPEQYF NA TRBJ2-7 TRBD1 TRBV11-2
TGTGCCAGCAGTGCGGGGGAGCAAGAGACCCAGTACTTC CASSAGEQETQYF NA TRBJ2-5 NA TRBV25-1
TGTGCCAGCAGCTTCCGGACAGGGGCTTGGGACGAGCAGTACTTC CASSFRTGAWDEQYF once TRBJ2-7 TRBD1 TRBV9
TGTGCCATCAGGAGCGGGACAGGGGGAAGAGGTGAGCAGTTCTTC CAIRSGTGGRGEQFF NA TRBJ2-1 TRBD1 TRBV6-1
TGCGCCAGCAGCCATGCTGGGAGCGGGAGGGTGAACACCGGGGAGCTGTTTTTT CASSHAGSGRVNTGELFF NA TRBJ2-2 TRBD2 TRBV4-3
TGTGCCAGCACAACTGCGGCCGATCCCTTTAATGGCTACACCTTC CASTTAADPFNGYTF NA TRBJ1-2 NA TRBV2
TGTGCCTGGAGTGTCTCCCTAGAAAAACTGTTTTTT CAWSVSLEKLFF once TRBJ1-4 NA TRBV30
TGTGCCAGCAGCTTGGATTCAGGGGACACTGAAGCTTTCTTT CASSLDSGDTEAFF NA TRBJ1-1 NA TRBV5-4
TGTGCCAGCAGCTTAACTAGCGGGAGGGATACAGATACGCAGTATTTT CASSLTSGRDTDTQYF NA TRBJ2-3 TRBD2 TRBV7-2
TGTGCCAGCTCACTAGCGGAGGGACAGGGAACGTACGAGCAGTACTTC CASSLAEGQGTYEQYF NA TRBJ2-7 TRBD1 TRBV18
TGTGCCAGCAGTTCCCCAATCTTAGCGGGACCTCACAATGAGCAGTTCTTC CASSSPILAGPHNEQFF NA TRBJ2-1 TRBD2 TRBV27
TGTGCCAGCAGTTTACCCCAAACAGGGCGGACCGGGGAGCTGTTTTTT CASSLPQTGRTGELFF NA TRBJ2-2 NA TRBV27
TGCGCCAGCAGCCAAGGCCGGGACTGGCTTAGCACAGATACGCAGTATTTT CASSQGRDWLSTDTQYF NA TRBJ2-3 NA TRBV4-3
TGCGCCAGCAGCTTGCGGGGCATTCAGTACTTC CASSLRGIQYF NA TRBJ2-4 NA TRBV5-1
TGTGCCAGCAGTGCGGCGGGAGAGCGGCTCACAGATACGCAGTATTTT CASSAAGERLTDTQYF NA TRBJ2-3 TRBD2 TRBV6-1
TGTGCCAGCAGCGGCTCCCAACAGGGGGCGGTGGGTTATGGCTACACCTTC CASSGSQQGAVGYGYTF NA TRBJ1-2 TRBD1 TRBV7-8
TGTGCCAGTGTAGGTAGGACAGGGGACACCGGGGAGCTGTTTTTT CASVGRTGDTGELFF NA TRBJ2-2 TRBD1 TRBV19
TGTGCCAGCAGCCTCGCGGGACAGCAGAACACTGAAGCTTTCTTT CASSLAGQQNTEAFF NA TRBJ1-1 TRBD1 TRBV6-6
TGTGCCAGCAGTGCTAGCGGAGCGCGCTACAATGAGCAGTTCTTC CASSASGARYNEQFF NA TRBJ2-1 TRBD2 TRBV27
TGTGCCAGCAGCTTCCGAGGAGAGGGGGCCTACGAGCAGTACTTC CASSFRGEGAYEQYF NA TRBJ2-7 NA TRBV13
TGTGCCAGCAGTCCCATACGGACTAGCGGTTGGAAGTGGGATACGCAGTATTTT CASSPIRTSGWKWDTQYF NA TRBJ2-3 TRBD2 TRBV27
TGTGCCAGCAGCAATAACGATCACAGGTGGATGAACACTGAAGCTTTCTTT CASSNNDHRWMNTEAFF NA TRBJ1-1 NA TRBV7-2